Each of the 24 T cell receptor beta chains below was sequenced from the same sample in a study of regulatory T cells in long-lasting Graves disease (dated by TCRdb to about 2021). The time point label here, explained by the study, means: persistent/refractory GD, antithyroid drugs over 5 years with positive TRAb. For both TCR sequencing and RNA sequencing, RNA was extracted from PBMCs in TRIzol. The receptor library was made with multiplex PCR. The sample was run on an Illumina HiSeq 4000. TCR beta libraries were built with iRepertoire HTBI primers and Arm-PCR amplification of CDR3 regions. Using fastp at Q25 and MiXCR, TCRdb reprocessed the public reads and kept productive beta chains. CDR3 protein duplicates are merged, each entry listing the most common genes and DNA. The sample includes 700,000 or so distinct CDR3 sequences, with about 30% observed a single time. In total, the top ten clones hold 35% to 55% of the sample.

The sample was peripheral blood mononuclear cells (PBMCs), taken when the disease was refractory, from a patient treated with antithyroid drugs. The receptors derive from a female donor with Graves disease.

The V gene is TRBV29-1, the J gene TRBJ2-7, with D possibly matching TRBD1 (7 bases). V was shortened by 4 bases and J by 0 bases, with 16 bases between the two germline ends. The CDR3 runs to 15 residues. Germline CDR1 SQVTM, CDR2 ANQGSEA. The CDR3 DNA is TGCAGCGTTGTAGGAGGGACAGCGAGCTCCTACGAGCAGTACTTC. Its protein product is CSVVGGTASSYEQYF.

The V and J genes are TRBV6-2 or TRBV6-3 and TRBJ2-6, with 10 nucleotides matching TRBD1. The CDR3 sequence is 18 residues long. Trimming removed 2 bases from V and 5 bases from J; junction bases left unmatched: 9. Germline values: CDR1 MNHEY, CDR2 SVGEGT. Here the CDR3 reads CASSYKWTGGDRANVLTF. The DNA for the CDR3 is TGTGCCAGCAGTTACAAATGGACAGGGGGTGATCGGGCCAACGTCCTGACTTTC.

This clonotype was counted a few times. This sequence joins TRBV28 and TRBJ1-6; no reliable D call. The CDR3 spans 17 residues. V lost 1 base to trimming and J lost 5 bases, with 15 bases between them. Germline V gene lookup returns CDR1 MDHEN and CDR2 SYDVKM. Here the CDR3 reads CASSLYFLNPNNSPLHF. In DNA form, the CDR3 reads TGTGCCAGCAGTTTATACTTTCTTAACCCAAATAATTCACCCCTCCACTTT.

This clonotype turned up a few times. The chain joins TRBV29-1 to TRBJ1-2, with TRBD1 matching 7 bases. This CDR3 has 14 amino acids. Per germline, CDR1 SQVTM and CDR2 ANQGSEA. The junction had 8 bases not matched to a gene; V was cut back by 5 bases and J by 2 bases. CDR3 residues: CSVQGATGNYGYTF. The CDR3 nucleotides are TGCAGCGTTCAAGGGGCGACAGGGAACTATGGCTACACCTTC.

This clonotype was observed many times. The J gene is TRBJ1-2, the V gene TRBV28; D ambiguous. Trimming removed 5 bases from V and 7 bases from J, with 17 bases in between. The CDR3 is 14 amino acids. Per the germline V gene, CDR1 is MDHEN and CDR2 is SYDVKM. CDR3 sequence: CASSTGVSGGGYTF. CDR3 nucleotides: TGTGCCAGCAGTACGGGAGTCTCCGGAGGTGGCTACACCTTC.

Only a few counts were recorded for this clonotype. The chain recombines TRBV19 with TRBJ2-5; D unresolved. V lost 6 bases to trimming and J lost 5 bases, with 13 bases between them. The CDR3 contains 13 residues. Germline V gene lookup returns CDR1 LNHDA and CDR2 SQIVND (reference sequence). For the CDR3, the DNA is TGTGCCAGTAGACAGTCCATCGAGGAGACCCAGTACTTC. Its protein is CASRQSIEETQYF.

CDR3 sequence (DNA): TGTGCCAGCAGCCCTAGGGGCGGGCGTTCCTACGAGCAGTACTTC. Translation: CASSPRGGRSYEQYF. V is TRBV5-4 and J is TRBJ2-7, with D tentatively TRBD1 or TRBD2 (5 bases each). CDR3 size: 15 residues. Germline values: CDR1 SGHNT, CDR2 YYREEE (reference sequence). V lost 4 bases to trimming and J lost 1 base, with 15 bases between them.

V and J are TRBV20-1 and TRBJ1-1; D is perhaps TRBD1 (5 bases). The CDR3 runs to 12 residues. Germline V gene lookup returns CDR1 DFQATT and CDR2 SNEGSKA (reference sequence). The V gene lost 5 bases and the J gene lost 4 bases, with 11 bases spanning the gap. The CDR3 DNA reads TGCAGTGCTCTGCAGGGATTCACTGAAGCTTTCTTT. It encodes CSALQGFTEAFF.

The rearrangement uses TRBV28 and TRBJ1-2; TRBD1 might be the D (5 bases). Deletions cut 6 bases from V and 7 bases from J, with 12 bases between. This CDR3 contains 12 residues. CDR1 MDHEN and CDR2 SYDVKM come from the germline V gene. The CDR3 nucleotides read TGTGCCAGCAGAGGTCAGGGAGTTGGCTACACCTTC. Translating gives CASRGQGVGYTF.

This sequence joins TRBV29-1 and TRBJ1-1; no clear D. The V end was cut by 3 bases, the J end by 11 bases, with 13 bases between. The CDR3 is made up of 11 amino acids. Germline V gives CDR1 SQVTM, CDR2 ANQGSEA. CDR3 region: CSVDSPGEAFF. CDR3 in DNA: TGCAGCGTTGACTCCCCGGGTGAGGCTTTCTTT. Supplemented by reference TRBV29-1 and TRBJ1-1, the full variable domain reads SAVISQKPSRDICQRGTSLTIQCQVDSQVTMMFWYRQQPGQSLTLIATANQGSEATYESGFVIDKFPISRPNLTFSTLTVSNMSPEDSSIYLCSVDSPGEAFFGQGTRLTVV.

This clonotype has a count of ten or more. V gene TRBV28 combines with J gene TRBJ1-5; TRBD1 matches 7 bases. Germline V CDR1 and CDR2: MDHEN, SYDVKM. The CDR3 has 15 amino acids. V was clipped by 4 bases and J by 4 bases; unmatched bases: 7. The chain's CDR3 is CASSSLTGTNQPQHF. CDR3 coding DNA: TGTGCCAGCAGTTCCCTGACAGGGACAAATCAGCCCCAGCATTTT.

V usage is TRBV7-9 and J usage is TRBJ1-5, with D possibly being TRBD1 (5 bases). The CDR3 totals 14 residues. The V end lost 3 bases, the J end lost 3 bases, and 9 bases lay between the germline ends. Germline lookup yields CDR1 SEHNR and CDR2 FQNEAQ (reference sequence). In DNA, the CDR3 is TGTGCCAGCAGCTTGGACATAGTCAATCAGCCCCAGCATTTT. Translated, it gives CASSLDIVNQPQHF.

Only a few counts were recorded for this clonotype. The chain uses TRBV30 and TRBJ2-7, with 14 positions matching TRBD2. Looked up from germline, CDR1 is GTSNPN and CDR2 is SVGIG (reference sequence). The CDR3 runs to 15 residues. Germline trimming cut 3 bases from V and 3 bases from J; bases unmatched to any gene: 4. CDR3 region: CAWSGTSGSIYEQYF. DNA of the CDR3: TGTGCCTGGAGCGGGACTAGCGGGAGTATCTACGAGCAGTACTTC.

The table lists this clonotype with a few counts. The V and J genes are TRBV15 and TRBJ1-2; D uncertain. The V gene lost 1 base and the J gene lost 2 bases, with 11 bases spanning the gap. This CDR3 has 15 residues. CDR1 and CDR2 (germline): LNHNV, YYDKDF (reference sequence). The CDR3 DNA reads TGTGCCACCAGCAGAGCACCCGGCACGAACTATGGCTACACCTTC. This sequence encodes CATSRAPGTNYGYTF.

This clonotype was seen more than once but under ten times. CDR3 amino acids: CARDRRNYGYTF. As DNA, the CDR3 is TGTGCCAGGGACAGGAGAAACTATGGCTACACCTTC. The J gene is TRBJ1-2, the V gene TRBV30; 8 nucleotides match TRBD1. The CDR3 has 12 residues. Germline V lookup: CDR1 GTSNPN, CDR2 SVGIG (reference sequence). V lost 8 bases, J lost 2 bases, and 4 bases stayed unmatched.

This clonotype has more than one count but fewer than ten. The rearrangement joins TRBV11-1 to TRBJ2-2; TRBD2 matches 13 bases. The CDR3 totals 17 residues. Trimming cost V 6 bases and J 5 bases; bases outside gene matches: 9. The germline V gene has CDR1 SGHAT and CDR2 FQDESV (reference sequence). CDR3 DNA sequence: TGTGCCAGCAGTCGGACTAGCGGGAGTCTAAGGACCGGGGAGCTGTTTTTT. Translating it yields CASSRTSGSLRTGELFF.

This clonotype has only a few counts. The CDR3 reads CASSVVGQVNTEAFF. The CDR3 DNA sequence: TGTGCCAGCAGCGTAGTCGGACAGGTGAACACTGAAGCTTTCTTT. The rearrangement links TRBV9 to TRBJ1-1; 7 nucleotides agree with TRBD1. Per the germline V gene, CDR1 is SGDLS and CDR2 is YYNGEE. The CDR3 has 15 amino acids. The J segment lost 0 bases and the V segment lost 0 bases, leaving 2 bases of the junction unmatched.

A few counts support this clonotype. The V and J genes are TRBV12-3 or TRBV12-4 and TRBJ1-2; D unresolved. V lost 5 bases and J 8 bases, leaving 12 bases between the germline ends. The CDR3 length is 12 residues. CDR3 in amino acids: CASSPHTRGYTF. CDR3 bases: TGTGCCAGCAGTCCACACACGAGGGGCTACACCTTC.

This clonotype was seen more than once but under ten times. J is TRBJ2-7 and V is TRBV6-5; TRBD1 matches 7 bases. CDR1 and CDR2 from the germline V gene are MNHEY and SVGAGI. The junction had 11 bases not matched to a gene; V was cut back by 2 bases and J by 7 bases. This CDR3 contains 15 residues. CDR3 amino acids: CASSYGTDLPWEQYF. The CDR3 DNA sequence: TGTGCCAGCAGTTACGGGACAGACCTACCGTGGGAGCAGTACTTC.

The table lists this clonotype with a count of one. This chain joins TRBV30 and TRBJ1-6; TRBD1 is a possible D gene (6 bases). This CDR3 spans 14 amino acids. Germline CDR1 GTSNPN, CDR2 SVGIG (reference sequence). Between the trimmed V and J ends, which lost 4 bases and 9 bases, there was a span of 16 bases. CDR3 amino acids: CAWIPDSPGSPLHF. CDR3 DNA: TGTGCCTGGATCCCGGACAGCCCGGGTTCACCCCTCCACTTT.

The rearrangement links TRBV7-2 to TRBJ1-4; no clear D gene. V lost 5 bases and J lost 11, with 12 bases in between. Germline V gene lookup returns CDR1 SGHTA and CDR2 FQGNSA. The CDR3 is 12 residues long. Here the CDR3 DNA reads TGTGCCAGCAGCCGGCGCGGTGAGAAACTGTTTTTT. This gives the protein CASSRRGEKLFF.

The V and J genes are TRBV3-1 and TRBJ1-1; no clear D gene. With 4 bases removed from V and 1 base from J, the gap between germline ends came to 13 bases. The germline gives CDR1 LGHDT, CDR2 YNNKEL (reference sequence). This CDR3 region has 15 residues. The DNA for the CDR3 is TGTGCCAGCAGCCGTACGGCGGGTTCGAACACTGAAGCTTTCTTT. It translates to CASSRTAGSNTEAFF. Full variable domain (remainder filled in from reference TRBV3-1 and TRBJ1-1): DTAVSQTPKYLVTQMGNDKSIKCEQNLGHDTMYWYKQDSKKFLKIMFSYNNKELIINETVPNRFSPKSPDKAHLNLHINSLELGDSAVYFCASSRTAGSNTEAFFGQGTRLTVV.

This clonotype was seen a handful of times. The CDR3 nucleotides read TGCAGTGCTAGTCGTCCCCCCGGACGAGACCCTGCCACCACAGATACGCAGTATTTT. It specifies CSASRPPGRDPATTDTQYF. The chain couples TRBV20-1 to TRBJ2-3; D ambiguous. V was clipped by 3 bases and J by 2 bases, with 27 bases between them. CDR1 is DFQATT and CDR2 is SNEGSKA in the germline V gene (reference sequence). The length of the CDR3 is 19 residues.

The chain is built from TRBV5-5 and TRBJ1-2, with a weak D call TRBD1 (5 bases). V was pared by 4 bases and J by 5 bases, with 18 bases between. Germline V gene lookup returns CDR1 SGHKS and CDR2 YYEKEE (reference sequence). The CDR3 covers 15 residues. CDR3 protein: CASSRGGGTGYGYTF. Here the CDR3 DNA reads TGTGCCAGCAGCCGCGGCGGGGGAACAGGTTATGGCTACACCTTC. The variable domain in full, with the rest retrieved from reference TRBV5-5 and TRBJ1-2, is DAGVTQSPTHLIKTRGQQVTLRCSPISGHKSVSWYQQVLGQGPQFIFQYYEKEERGRGNFPDRFSARQFPNYSSELNVNALLLGDSALYLCASSRGGGTGYGYTFGSGTRLTVV.